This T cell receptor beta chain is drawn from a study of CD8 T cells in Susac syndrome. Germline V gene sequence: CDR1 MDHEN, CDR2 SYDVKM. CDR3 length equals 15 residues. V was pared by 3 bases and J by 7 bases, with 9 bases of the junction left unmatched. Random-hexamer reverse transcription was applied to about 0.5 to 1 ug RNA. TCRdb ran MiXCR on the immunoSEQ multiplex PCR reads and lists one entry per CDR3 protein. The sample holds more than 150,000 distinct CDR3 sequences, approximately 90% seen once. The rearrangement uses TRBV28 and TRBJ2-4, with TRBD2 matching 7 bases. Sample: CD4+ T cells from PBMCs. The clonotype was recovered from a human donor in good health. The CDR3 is CASSFGSGGTNIQYF. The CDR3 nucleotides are TGTGCCAGCAGTTTCGGATCGGGGGGAACGAACATTCAGTACTTC.